Below, 6 T cell receptor beta chains from the same sample are listed, as sequenced in a study of vaccination effects on CD4 cells after COVID-19. No antigen has been identified for these receptors. Sequencing followed a ViraFEST assay step that expanded antigen-specific CD4+ T cells with viral peptide pools. The culture ran for about 11 days, and then CD4+ T cells were isolated. All vaccine recipients tested negative for nucleocapsid antibodies and had never contracted SARS-CoV-2 infection. The repertoire was sequenced with immunoSEQ multiplex PCR; TCRdb's copy has only in-frame clones and lacks some. The sample contains roughly 25,000 clones, over 55% of which appear only once. Material: CD4+ T cells from PBMCs cultured with HCoV-OC43 spike peptides, obtained before COVID-19 vaccination. Described subset: HCoV-OC43 spike overlapping peptide pool stimulation. The receptors stem from a human donor who received a COVID-19 vaccine.

Only a few counts were recorded for this clone. This chain links TRBV5-6 with TRBJ2-5; 9 nucleotides line up with TRBD2. Germline CDR1 is SGHDT and CDR2 is YYEEEE. The CDR3 consists of 14 residues. J was trimmed by 5 bases and V by 2 bases; bases with no gene match: 4. In DNA, the CDR3 is TGTGCCAGCAGCTTTAGCGGGGGCCAGGAGACCCAGTACTTC. Translation gives CASSFSGGQETQYF.

The rearrangement joins TRBV30 to TRBJ1-6, with D maybe TRBD1 (5 bases). V shed 2 bases and J shed 2 bases, with 22 bases lying between them. Germline V CDR1 and CDR2: GTSNPN, SVGIG (reference sequence). The CDR3 has 19 residues. The CDR3 DNA sequence: TGTGCCTGGAGTTTAAGGGGTGGGATGAGGGCCACCTATAATTCACCCCTCCACTTT. Translation gives CAWSLRGGMRATYNSPLHF.

This clone was counted only a few times. The rearrangement links TRBV5-1 to TRBJ2-3; 10 bases are a match to TRBD1. The trim removed 4 bases at V and 2 bases at J, leaving 4 bases unmatched. Germline V CDR1 and CDR2: SGHRS, YFSETQ. The CDR3 length is 15 residues. CDR3 bases: TGCGCCAGCAGCCAGGACAGGGGGGACACAGATACGCAGTATTTT. Translating gives CASSQDRGDTDTQYF.

The V call is TRBV5-1, the J call TRBJ2-1, with 14 bases matching TRBD2. Germline V gene data show CDR1 as SGHRS and CDR2 as YFSETQ. V lost 4 bases, J lost 9 bases, and 6 bases stayed unmatched. The CDR3 contains 15 residues. CDR3 region: CASSTGLAGVLEQFF. CDR3 DNA sequence: TGCGCCAGCAGCACGGGACTAGCGGGGGTTCTTGAGCAGTTCTTC.

This chain connects TRBV2 to TRBJ2-3; TRBD1 agrees at 8 bases. Germline V gene sequence: CDR1 SNHLY, CDR2 FYNNEI. V lost 6 bases, J lost 5 bases, and 10 bases stayed unmatched. This CDR3 comprises 15 residues. CDR3 protein: CASRILQGGIDTQYF. DNA of the CDR3: TGTGCCAGCAGGATCCTACAGGGGGGTATAGATACGCAGTATTTT.

This clone was seen a few times. V gene TRBV5-4 combines with J gene TRBJ2-5, with 11 bases lining up with TRBD1. J lost 11 bases, V lost 4 bases, and 16 bases had no gene match. CDR1 SGHNT and CDR2 YYREEE come from the germline V gene (reference sequence). CDR3 length: 16 residues. CDR3 in DNA: TGTGCCAGCAGCCCTGGGGGAGGGACAGGGGGTCCCAGTCAGTACTTC. Its protein product is CASSPGGGTGGPSQYF.